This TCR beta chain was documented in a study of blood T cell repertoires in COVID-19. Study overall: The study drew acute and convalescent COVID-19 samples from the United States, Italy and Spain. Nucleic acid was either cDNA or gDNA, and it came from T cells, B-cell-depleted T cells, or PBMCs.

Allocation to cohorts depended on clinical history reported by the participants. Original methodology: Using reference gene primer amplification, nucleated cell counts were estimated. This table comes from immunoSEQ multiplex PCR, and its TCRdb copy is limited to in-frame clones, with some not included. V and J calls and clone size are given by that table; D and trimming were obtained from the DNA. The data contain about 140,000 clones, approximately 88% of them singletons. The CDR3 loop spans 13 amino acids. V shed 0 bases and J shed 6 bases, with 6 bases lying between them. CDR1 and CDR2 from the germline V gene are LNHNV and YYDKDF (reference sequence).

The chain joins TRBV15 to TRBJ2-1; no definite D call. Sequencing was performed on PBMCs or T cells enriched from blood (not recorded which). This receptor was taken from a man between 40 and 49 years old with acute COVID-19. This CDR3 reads CATSRDISNEQFF. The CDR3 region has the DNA TGTGCCACCAGCAGAGATATCAGCAATGAGCAGTTCTTC.